The text below deals with one TCR beta chain. No antigen is known for it. The CDR3 spans 14 residues. With 3 bases clipped from V and 3 bases from J, the junction kept 3 bases outside the gene matches. Germline V gives CDR1 SGHRS, CDR2 YFSETQ. These data are taken from a study of neurological immune-mediated disorders. Study-level points and caveats: HTLV-1-associated myelopathy had the most TCR clonal expansion, and multiple sclerosis had the least, less than healthy controls.

The cDNA came from 5'RACE, which used 10-nucleotide random UMIs. TCRdb reprocessed the 5' RACE reads via MiXCR and lists one record per CDR3 protein. The profile shows roughly 3,900 distinct CDR3 sequences, 32% of them singletons. Sequenced input: CD8+ T cells from blood. The V gene is TRBV5-1, the J gene TRBJ2-1, with 7 bases fitting TRBD2. The source is a man in his fifties or sixties with HTLV-1-associated myelopathy (HAM/TSP). The CDR3 DNA is TGCGCCAGCAGCTGGGGGGGGAACTACAATGAGCAGTTCTTC. Translation: CASSWGGNYNEQFF.